This T cell receptor beta chain was recorded in a study of STAT5B mutations in CD4+ large granular lymphocyte leukemia. Only in-frame clones appear in the TCRdb table, and some are missing; sequencing was by immunoSEQ multiplex PCR. The sample has about 20,000 clones; around 70% are singletons. The CDR3 totals 13 residues. V lost 5 bases and J lost 0, with 7 bases in between. The germline V gene has CDR1 SGHTA and CDR2 FQGNSA. The chain uses TRBV7-2 and TRBJ1-1, with D uncertain. Sample: CD4+ T cells from blood buffy coats. The origin of this receptor is a human donor in good health. CDR3 residues: CASSVVVNTEAFF. The CDR3 coding sequence is TGTGCCAGCAGCGTTGTGGTGAACACTGAAGCTTTCTTT.